This T cell receptor beta chain was observed in a study of T cell responses to AZD1222 COVID-19 vaccine. Study conclusions and caveats: Spike was spanned by vaccine-associated CD4 TCRs, which were dominant at 160-218 and 743-854. A reported finding is that nearly half of spike-specific TCRs target unmutated variant regions.

A word on this clone: Its antigen remains unknown.

Clones were sequenced by immunoSEQ multiplex PCR, and TCRdb holds only the in-frame ones, with some missing. The table lists around 140,000 clones, 92% of them singletons. Trimming removed 0 bases at V and 5 bases at J, with 14 bases between. This CDR3 has 16 amino acids. CDR1 is SGHRS and CDR2 is YFSETQ in the germline V gene. This receptor was taken from an adult in good health. This chain joins TRBV5-1 and TRBJ2-2; D uncertain. The specimen comprised peripheral blood, sampled on day 0 of AZD1222 vaccination. The CDR3 loop is CASSLAPGSLTGELFF. CDR3 nucleotide sequence: TGCGCCAGCAGCTTGGCCCCAGGATCCTTGACCGGGGAGCTGTTTTTT.